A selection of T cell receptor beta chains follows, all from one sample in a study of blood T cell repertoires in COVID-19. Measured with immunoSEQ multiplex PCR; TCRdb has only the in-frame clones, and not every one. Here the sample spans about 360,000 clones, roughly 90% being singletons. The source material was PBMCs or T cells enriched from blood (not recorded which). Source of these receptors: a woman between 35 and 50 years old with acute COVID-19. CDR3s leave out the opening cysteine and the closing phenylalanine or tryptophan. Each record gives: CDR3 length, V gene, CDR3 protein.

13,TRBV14,ASSQLSGGTGELF
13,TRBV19,ASSMLQGSGNTIY
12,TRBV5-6,ASSIGTVNSPLH
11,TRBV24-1,ATAGQGTDTQY
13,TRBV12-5,ASGLEQGTNEKLF
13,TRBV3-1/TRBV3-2,ASSQVWQRRSPLH
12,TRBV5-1,ASSLIPGSHEQY
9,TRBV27,ASQNTGELF
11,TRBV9,ASSVRGNTEAF
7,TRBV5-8,ASSLLQY
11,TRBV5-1,ASRAGYSYEQY
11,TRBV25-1,ASSFGATYEQY
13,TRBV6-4,ASSFQTGVGNEQF
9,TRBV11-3,ANGGCHEQF
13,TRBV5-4,ASSLRTGSQETQY
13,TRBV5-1,ASSLETGNNEKLF
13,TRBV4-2,ASSQDGGGGYEQY
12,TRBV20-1,SASPSRDRAGQF
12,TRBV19,ASSTQQGAQPQH
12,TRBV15,ATSRAGGDQPQH
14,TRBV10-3,AISETRAGVQETQY
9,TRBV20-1,SASWQGVQY
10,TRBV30,ASLGGGSGYT
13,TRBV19,ASTPGDYSNQPQH
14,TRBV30,AWSTLTGPGGSPLH
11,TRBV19,ASSFPGGGGSF
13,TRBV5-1,ASSLEGGQDYGYT
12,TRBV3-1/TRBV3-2,ASSGRVGNQPQH
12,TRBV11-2,ASSWWGESEKLF
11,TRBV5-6,ASSLPVNTEAF
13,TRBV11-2,ASSLDQDYQETQY
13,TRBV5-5,ASSLVVSGANVLT
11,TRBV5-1,ASSLGQGSRAF
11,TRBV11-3,ASSLTGVTEAF
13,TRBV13,ASSLGLAVYNEQF
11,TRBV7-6,ASSHRQGYEQY
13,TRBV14,ASSGQGLGNTEAF
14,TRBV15,ATSRDAGPGVYEQF
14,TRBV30,AWRRTQGQAGNTIY
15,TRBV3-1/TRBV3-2,ASSQVYREKSTDTQY
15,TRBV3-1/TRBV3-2,ASSQGTSGGATGELF
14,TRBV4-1,ASSQPGTSGDDEQF
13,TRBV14,ASSLIAGTGDGYT
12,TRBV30,AWSVGQGSQPQH
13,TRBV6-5,ASRRDRAITDTQY
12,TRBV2,ASSATGPTYGYT
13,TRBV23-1,ASGLEDRDSYEQY
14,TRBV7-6,ASSKGLAGATGELF
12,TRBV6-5,ASSYSGTPYGYT
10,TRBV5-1,ASSLPGGEQF
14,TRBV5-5,ASSLVGGGATDTQY
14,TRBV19,ASSIVSRANYNEQF
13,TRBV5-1,ASSPDRDRVYEQY
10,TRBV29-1,SAGQGYNEQF
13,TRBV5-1,ASSLDPGKLTEAF
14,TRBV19,ASIRGTLGKNTEAF
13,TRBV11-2,ASSLLRGEGKTQY
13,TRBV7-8,ASSLSDRGEEKLF
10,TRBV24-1,ATRDAGGGYT